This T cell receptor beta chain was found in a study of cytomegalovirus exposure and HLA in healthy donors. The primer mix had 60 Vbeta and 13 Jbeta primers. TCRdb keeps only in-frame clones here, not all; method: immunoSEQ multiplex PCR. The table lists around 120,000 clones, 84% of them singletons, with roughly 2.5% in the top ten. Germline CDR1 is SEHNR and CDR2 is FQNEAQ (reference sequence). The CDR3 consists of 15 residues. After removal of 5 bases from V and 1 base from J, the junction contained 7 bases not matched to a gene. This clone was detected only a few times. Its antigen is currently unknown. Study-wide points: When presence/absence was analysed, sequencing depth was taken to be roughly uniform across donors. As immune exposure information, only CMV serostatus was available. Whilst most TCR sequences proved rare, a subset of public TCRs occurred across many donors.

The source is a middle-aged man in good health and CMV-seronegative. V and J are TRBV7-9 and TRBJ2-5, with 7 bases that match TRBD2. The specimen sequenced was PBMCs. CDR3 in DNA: TGTGCCAGCAGCCGCGGGGGTAGCACCCAAGAGACCCAGTACTTC. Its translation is CASSRGGSTQETQYF. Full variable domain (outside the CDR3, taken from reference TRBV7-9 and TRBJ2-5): DTGVSQNPRHKITKRGQNVTFRCDPISEHNRLYWYRQTLGQGPEFLTYFQNEAQLEKSRLLSDRFSAERPKGSFSTLEIQRTEQGDSAMYLCASSRGGSTQETQYFGPGTRLLVL.